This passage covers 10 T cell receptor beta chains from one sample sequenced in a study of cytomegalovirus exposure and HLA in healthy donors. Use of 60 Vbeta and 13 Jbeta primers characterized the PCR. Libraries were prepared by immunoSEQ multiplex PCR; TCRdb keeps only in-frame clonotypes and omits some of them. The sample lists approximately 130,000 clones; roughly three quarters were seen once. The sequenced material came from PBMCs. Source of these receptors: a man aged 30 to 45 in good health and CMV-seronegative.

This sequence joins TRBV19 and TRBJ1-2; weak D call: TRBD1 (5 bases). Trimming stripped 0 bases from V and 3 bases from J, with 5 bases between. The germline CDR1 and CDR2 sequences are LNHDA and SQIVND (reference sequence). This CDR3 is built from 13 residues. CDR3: CASSIDRDYGYTF. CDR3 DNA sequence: TGTGCCAGTAGTATAGACAGGGACTATGGCTACACCTTC.

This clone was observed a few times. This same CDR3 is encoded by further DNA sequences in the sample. In DNA form, the CDR3 reads TGTGCCAGCAGCTTAGCGGCAGGGAACACTGAAGCTTTCTTT. Translating gives CASSLAAGNTEAFF. The V call is TRBV7-8, the J call TRBJ1-1; unclear D gene. The CDR3 totals 14 residues. Germline values: CDR1 SGHVS, CDR2 FQNEAQ. The V gene lost 0 bases and the J gene lost 1 base, with 6 bases spanning the gap.

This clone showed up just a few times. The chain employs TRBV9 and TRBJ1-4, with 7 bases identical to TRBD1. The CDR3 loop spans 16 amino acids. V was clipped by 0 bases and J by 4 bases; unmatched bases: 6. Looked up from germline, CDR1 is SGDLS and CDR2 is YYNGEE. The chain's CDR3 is CASSVATSGGNEKLFF. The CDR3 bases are TGTGCCAGCAGCGTAGCTACGTCAGGGGGTAATGAAAAACTGTTTTTT. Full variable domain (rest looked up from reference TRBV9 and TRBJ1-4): DSGVTQTPKHLITATGQRVTLRCSPRSGDLSVYWYQQSLDQGLQFLIQYYNGEERAKGNILERFSAQQFPDLHSELNLSSLELGDSALYFCASSVATSGGNEKLFFGSGTQLSVL.

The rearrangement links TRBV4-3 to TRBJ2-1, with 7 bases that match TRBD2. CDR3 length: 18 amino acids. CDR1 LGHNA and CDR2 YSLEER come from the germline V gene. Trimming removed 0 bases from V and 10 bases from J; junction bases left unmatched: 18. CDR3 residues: CASSQDRGAGAEWGEQFF. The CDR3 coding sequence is TGCGCCAGCAGCCAAGATAGAGGGGCGGGAGCGGAGTGGGGGGAGCAGTTCTTC.

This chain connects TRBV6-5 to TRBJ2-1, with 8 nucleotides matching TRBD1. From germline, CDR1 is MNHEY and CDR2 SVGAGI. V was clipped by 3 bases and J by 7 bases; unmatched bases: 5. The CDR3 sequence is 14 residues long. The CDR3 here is CASSYQGAYNEQFF. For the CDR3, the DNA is TGTGCCAGCAGTTATCAGGGGGCGTATAATGAGCAGTTCTTC.

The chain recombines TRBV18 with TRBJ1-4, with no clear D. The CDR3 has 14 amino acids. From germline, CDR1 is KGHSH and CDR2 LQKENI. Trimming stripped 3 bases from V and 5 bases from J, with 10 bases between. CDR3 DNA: TGTGCCAGCTCACCCCCGGGTAAAAATGAAAAACTGTTTTTT. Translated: CASSPPGKNEKLFF.

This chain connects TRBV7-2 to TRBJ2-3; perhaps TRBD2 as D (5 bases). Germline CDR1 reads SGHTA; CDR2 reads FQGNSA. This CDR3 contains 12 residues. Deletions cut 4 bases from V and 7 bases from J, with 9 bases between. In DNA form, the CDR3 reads TGTGCCAGCAGCTCTAGCATTCATACGCAGTATTTT. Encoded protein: CASSSSIHTQYF.

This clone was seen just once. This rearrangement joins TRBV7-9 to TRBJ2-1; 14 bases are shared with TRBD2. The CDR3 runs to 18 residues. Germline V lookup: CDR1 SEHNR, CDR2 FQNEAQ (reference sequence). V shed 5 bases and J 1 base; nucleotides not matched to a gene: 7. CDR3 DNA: TGTGCCAGCAGCCCCCCGGGACTAGCGGGAGTTTCCTACAATGAGCAGTTCTTC. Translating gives CASSPPGLAGVSYNEQFF.

This CDR3 is CASSEVPVTEAFF. The CDR3 nucleotides read TGTGCCAGCAGTGAAGTCCCGGTAACTGAAGCTTTCTTT. The rearrangement uses TRBV6-1 and TRBJ1-1; D gene unclear. In germline, CDR1 is MNHNS, CDR2 SASEGT. Between the trimmed V and J ends, which lost 1 base and 5 bases, there was a span of 8 bases. The CDR3 is 13 amino acids.

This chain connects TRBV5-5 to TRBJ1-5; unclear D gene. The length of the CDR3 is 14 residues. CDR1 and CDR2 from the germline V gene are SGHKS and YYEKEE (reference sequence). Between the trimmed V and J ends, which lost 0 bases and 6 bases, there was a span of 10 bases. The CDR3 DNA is TGTGCCAGCAGCTTGGGGGAGTTGAGTCAGCCCCAGCATTTT. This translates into CASSLGELSQPQHF.